These 21 T cell receptor beta chains originate from one sample sequenced in a study of T-cell memory formation after mild COVID-19. MiXCR, run by TCRdb on the 5' RACE reads, gives a single entry per CDR3 protein. The sample lists 350,000 to 450,000 distinct CDR3 sequences; 20% were seen once. The sample comprised PBMCs or a T cell subset sorted from them (not recorded which). These receptors all stem from an adult woman who had mild COVID-19 (a few samples of this study predate the infection). Cell type and time point are not known.

The chain uses TRBV5-1 and TRBJ2-1; 8 bases are shared with TRBD2. CDR3 size: 16 residues. V shed 0 bases and J 6 bases; nucleotides not matched to a gene: 8. Per the germline V gene, CDR1 is SGHRS and CDR2 is YFSETQ. The CDR3 nucleotides are TGCGCCAGCAGCTTGGATACGGGGGGGCCGTTCAATGAGCAGTTCTTC. Its protein is CASSLDTGGPFNEQFF.

The V gene is TRBV24-1, the J gene TRBJ1-1; D might be TRBD1 (5 bases). V lost 1 base, J lost 10 bases, and 15 bases lay in between. CDR3 length equals 14 residues. CDR1 and CDR2 from the germline V gene are KGHDR and SFDVKD. CDR3: CATSDLVQGKGAFF. CDR3 DNA: TGTGCCACCAGTGATTTAGTTCAGGGAAAGGGAGCTTTCTTT.

The chain combines TRBV4-3 with TRBJ1-2, with 7 bases that match TRBD1. CDR3 size: 14 residues. Losses at the gene ends were 6 bases for V and 8 bases for J; bases not matched to a gene: 12. Germline CDR1 is LGHNA and CDR2 is YSLEER. This CDR3 reads CASRTGAEEDGYTF. The CDR3 coding sequence is TGCGCCAGCAGAACAGGGGCAGAAGAGGACGGCTACACCTTC.

The rearrangement uses TRBV6-5 and TRBJ2-7, with D possibly being TRBD1 (6 bases). V was cut by 6 bases and J by 7 bases, with 37 bases left in between. The germline V gene encodes CDR1 MNHEY and CDR2 SVGAGI. The CDR3 is 20 amino acids. In DNA form, the CDR3 reads TGTGCCAGCAGCCAACGAGGACGCACCACAACCTCAACAGGGTCTCATGAGCAGTACTTC. As protein: CASSQRGRTTTSTGSHEQYF.

The table lists this clonotype with a few counts. This chain connects TRBV12-3 or TRBV12-4 to TRBJ2-7, with 7 bases identical to TRBD2. The ends lost 4 bases at V and 3 bases at J; junction bases unmatched: 9. This CDR3 spans 15 amino acids. CDR3 in DNA: TGTGCCAGCAGTTCTCCGGGACTAATTAACTACGAGCAGTACTTC. Residues: CASSSPGLINYEQYF.

This chain joins TRBV5-4 and TRBJ2-1; D is undetermined. This CDR3 is 11 amino acids long. Germline V gene sequence: CDR1 SGHNT, CDR2 YYREEE (reference sequence). V was cut by 1 base and J by 10 bases, with 6 bases left in between. The CDR3 coding sequence is TGTGCCAGCAGCTTGAATGCGGAGCAGTTCTTC. Translated: CASSLNAEQFF.

This clonotype turned up a few times. The chain combines TRBV9 with TRBJ2-1; possibly TRBD1 for D (6 bases). V lost 0 bases and J 4 bases, leaving 17 bases between the germline ends. Germline values: CDR1 SGDLS, CDR2 YYNGEE. This CDR3 has 17 amino acids. The CDR3 sequence is CASSVAEPGTPYNEQFF. The CDR3 DNA sequence: TGTGCCAGCAGCGTAGCTGAACCCGGGACACCTTACAATGAGCAGTTCTTC.

This clonotype was seen a few times. J is TRBJ2-3 and V is TRBV14; D is possibly TRBD2 (5 bases). This CDR3 is 13 amino acids long. Germline V gives CDR1 SGHDN, CDR2 FVKESK. V was clipped by 1 base and J by 5 bases, with 7 bases between them. CDR3 nucleotide sequence: TGTGCCAGCAGCCAAGCGGGGTTAGATACGCAGTATTTT. Translated: CASSQAGLDTQYF.

The V and J genes are TRBV25-1 and TRBJ2-1; D gene ambiguous. The CDR3 runs 13 residues. Deletions cut 2 bases from V and 8 bases from J, with 10 bases between. CDR1 is MGHDK, CDR2 SYGVNS, per germline. CDR3 sequence: CASSEMNYDEQFF. Written as DNA, the CDR3 is TGTGCCAGCAGTGAAATGAATTACGATGAGCAGTTCTTC.

This clonotype came up a few times. V gene TRBV6-5 combines with J gene TRBJ2-5, with 8 nucleotides matching TRBD1. J lost 0 bases, V lost 1 base, and 4 bases had no gene match. The germline V gene encodes CDR1 MNHEY and CDR2 SVGAGI. This CDR3 contains 16 residues. The CDR3 loop is CASSYFPTGDQETQYF. CDR3 DNA sequence: TGTGCCAGCAGTTACTTCCCGACAGGGGACCAAGAGACCCAGTACTTC.

The CDR3 sequence: CSARPRYRGSQVIYGYTF. CDR3 nucleotides: TGCAGTGCTAGACCCCGGTACAGGGGATCGCAAGTTATCTATGGCTACACCTTC. The V and J genes are TRBV20-1 and TRBJ1-2, with 7 nucleotides matching TRBD1. Germline V gives CDR1 DFQATT, CDR2 SNEGSKA (reference sequence). V lost 2 bases and J lost 4; bases outside the gene matches: 19. The CDR3 sequence is 18 residues long.

This sequence joins TRBV5-1 and TRBJ2-1, with 8 bases aligning to TRBD2. This CDR3 comprises 16 residues. J lost 7 bases, V lost 0 bases, and 9 bases had no gene match. Germline CDR1 is SGHRS and CDR2 is YFSETQ. CDR3 DNA: TGCGCCAGCAGCTTGGCCCTCGGCCAGCGGGGGAATGAGCAGTTCTTC. It codes for CASSLALGQRGNEQFF.

The CDR3 DNA reads as TGTGCCAGCAGACCGAGCGGGGGGGCCTACAATGAGCAGTTCTTC. It encodes CASRPSGGAYNEQFF. The chain has TRBV6-2 or TRBV6-3 and TRBJ2-1; the match to TRBD2 covers 10 bases. Germline trimming cut 6 bases from V and 2 bases from J; bases unmatched to any gene: 4. In germline, CDR1 is MNHEY, CDR2 SVGEGT. This CDR3 region has 15 residues.

This clonotype was counted a few times. The J gene is TRBJ2-7, the V gene TRBV12-3 or TRBV12-4, with D perhaps matching TRBD2 (6 bases). This CDR3 is built from 14 residues. V dropped 2 bases and J dropped 4 bases, with 12 bases sitting between them. The CDR3 DNA reads as TGTGCCAGCAGTTTACGCGGGGTTACTTACGAGCAGTACTTC. As protein: CASSLRGVTYEQYF.

The count of this clonotype is one. The CDR3 sequence: CAISGGEGWNYGYTF. The CDR3 bases are TGTGCCATCAGCGGCGGGGAAGGGTGGAACTATGGCTACACCTTC. The chain combines TRBV10-3 with TRBJ1-2; unclear D gene. Deletions cut 6 bases from V and 2 bases from J, with 16 bases between. The CDR3 sequence is 15 residues long. Germline V lookup: CDR1 ENHRY, CDR2 SYGVKD.

The chain combines TRBV20-1 with TRBJ1-5; TRBD1 matches 8 bases. V shed 5 bases, J shed 6 bases, and the junction held 9 bases outside the gene matches. This CDR3 region has 14 residues. Germline V gene sequence: CDR1 DFQATT, CDR2 SNEGSKA (reference sequence). The CDR3 nucleotides read TGCAGTGCTCGTGGACAGGGAATGGGTCAGCCCCAGCATTTT. The encoded protein is CSARGQGMGQPQHF.

This clonotype was detected ten times or more. The gene calls are TRBV12-3 or TRBV12-4 and TRBJ1-1, with D unclear. Trimming stripped 10 bases from V and 3 bases from J, with 15 bases between. This CDR3 has 13 amino acids. This CDR3 is CANRRTLDTEAFF. The DNA for the CDR3 is TGTGCCAATAGGCGGACGTTGGACACTGAAGCTTTCTTT.

This clonotype was detected only a few times. The genes are TRBV3-1 and TRBJ2-1, with D hard to call. The CDR3 covers 13 residues. The germline V gene has CDR1 LGHDT and CDR2 YNNKEL (reference sequence). V was shortened by 1 base and J by 3 bases, with 4 bases between the two germline ends. Here the CDR3 DNA reads TGTGCCAGCAGCCAAGCCCGCTACAATGAGCAGTTCTTC. It specifies CASSQARYNEQFF.

This clonotype was found a few times. This chain uses TRBV7-2 with TRBJ2-1; 10 bases agree with TRBD2. Trimming removed 8 bases from V and 0 bases from J; junction bases left unmatched: 22. This CDR3 region has 21 residues. Germline V lookup: CDR1 SGHTA, CDR2 FQGNSA. Written as DNA, the CDR3 is TGTGCCAGCCCCTACCCCCCTCGGGGTAGCGGGGGGCCGAGCTCCTACAATGAGCAGTTCTTC. Translated, it gives CASPYPPRGSGGPSSYNEQFF.

Regarding this clonotype: A read error may be the cause here, since a much bigger clone is one base away. The chain has TRBV28 and TRBJ2-2; 10 bases match TRBD1. The V and J ends lost 6 bases and 4 bases, in that order; junction bases with no gene match: 2. The CDR3 consists of 14 residues. Germline CDR1 MDHEN, CDR2 SYDVKM. The CDR3 DNA reads TGTGCCAGCAGGCGGACAGGGGGCACCGGGGAGCTGTTTTTT. Translating gives CASRRTGGTGELFF.

In its sample, this clonotype was seen a few times. The rearrangement joins TRBV20-1 to TRBJ1-6; TRBD1 might be the D (5 bases). V dropped 2 bases and J dropped 5 bases, with 10 bases sitting between them. There are 14 residues in the CDR3. The germline V gene has CDR1 DFQATT and CDR2 SNEGSKA (reference sequence). CDR3 residues: CSARQGGDNSPLHF. CDR3 sequence (DNA): TGCAGTGCTAGACAGGGCGGCGATAATTCACCCCTCCACTTT.